This T cell receptor beta chain appears in the sequencing data of a study of cytomegalovirus exposure and HLA in healthy donors. Turning to the study itself: Within an early data release were tens of millions of unique TCRs drawn from HLA-typed donors. The study, taken as a whole, reports: Cytomegalovirus association was assigned to around 150 TCR beta chains. A later analysis linked a missense DCLRE1C variant to TCR beta V- and J-gene trimming. Among the most significant clusters, several appeared linked to common viral pathogens in a later analysis.

Trimming shortened V by 2 bases and J by 10 bases, and 11 bases separated the two germline ends. CDR3 length equals 12 residues. PCR amplification relied on 60 Vbeta primers (plus 13 Jbeta primers). Only in-frame clones appear in the TCRdb table, and some are missing; sequencing was by immunoSEQ multiplex PCR. The table lists around 180,000 clones, about four fifths of them singletons, with 4% to 6% in the top ten. As regards this clone: The antigen is undetermined.

The chain carries TRBV23-1 and TRBJ1-1, with TRBD1 as a possible D gene (5 bases). TRBV23-1 is marked as an open reading frame, function uncertain. This TCR derives from a girl aged 10 to 17 in good health and CMV-seropositive. Sequencing used PBMCs. The CDR3 DNA is TGCGCCAGCAGTCAAAACCGACAGCGAGCTTTCTTT. It is translated as CASSQNRQRAFF.